A single T cell receptor beta chain is shown here with its context. Measured with immunoSEQ multiplex PCR; TCRdb has only the in-frame clones, and not every one. The sample gives 400,000 or so clones, 80% to 90% of which show up once; 1.1% is in the top ten. The sample originates from a study of blood T cell repertoires in COVID-19. Trimming removed 6 bases from V and 0 bases from J, with 9 bases in between. CDR1 and CDR2 from the germline V gene are KGHSH and LQKENI. This CDR3 has 14 residues. The sequenced sample consisted of PBMCs or T cells enriched from blood (not recorded which). The clonotype originates from a man in his thirties or forties who had recovered from COVID-19. The rearrangement joins TRBV18 to TRBJ1-5; tentatively, D is TRBD1 (5 bases). The DNA for the CDR3 is TGTGCCAGCTCCCCAGACAGTAGCAATCAGCCCCAGCATTTT. Translation: CASSPDSSNQPQHF.